The clone carrying this T cell receptor beta chain was found many times. V lost 3 bases, J lost 6 bases, and 14 bases lay in between. The CDR3 sequence is 13 residues long. Per the germline V gene, CDR1 is SQVTM and CDR2 is ANQGSEA. The time point: newly diagnosed GD, antithyroid drugs for less than 3 months. PBMC-extracted RNA yielded the TCR library. Arm-PCR of CDR3 regions and iRepertoire HTBI primers were the basis on which TCR beta libraries were built. In TCRdb, the multiplex PCR reads were re-called with MiXCR into one record per CDR3 protein. This sample has around 450,000 distinct CDR3 sequences, with more than 12% found just once. These data belong to a study of regulatory T cells in long-lasting Graves disease. The same data also contributed to another study, on T cells in Graves' hyperthyroidism and ophthalmopathy. That study adds: Graves' hyperthyroidism showing no ophthalmopathy progression within 18 months was considered stable.

The chain combines TRBV29-1 with TRBJ1-2; D is possibly TRBD1 (6 bases). The receptor was derived from a woman under 40 with Graves disease. The starting material was peripheral blood mononuclear cells (PBMCs), obtained at new diagnosis, from a patient treated with antithyroid drugs. The CDR3 coding sequence is TGCAGCGTTGACGGCGGGGGCTTAGATGGCTACACCTTC. Translating gives CSVDGGGLDGYTF.